These T cell receptor beta chains were read from a single sample in a study of T cell repertoires in cytomegalovirus infection. TCRdb called the reads again in MiXCR, with one record for every CDR3 protein. Among about 740,000 distinct CDR3 sequences listed, 35% to 45% were seen once. The sequencing sample was made of PBMCs. The receptors were gathered from a human donor in good health (CMV status not recorded). Some clones in this sample may be carry-over from other donors' samples. CDR3s include the opening cysteine and the closing phenylalanine or tryptophan. A D gene is named only where the DNA matches it firmly. Size is stated for part of the rows, as once, few or many counts, or as a class when the clone is expanded.

D	V	size	J	CDR3	DNA
-	TRBV6-1	-	TRBJ1-6	CASSRKEDSPLHF	TGTGCCAGCAGTCGTAAAGAAGATTCACCCCTCCACTTT
-	TRBV29-1	-	TRBJ1-1	CSADKTTNTEAFF	TGCAGCGCCGATAAGACAACTAACACTGAAGCTTTCTTT
TRBD1	TRBV7-9	-	TRBJ2-4	CASSLITGERGNIQYF	TGTGCCAGCAGCTTGATCACAGGGGAAAGGGGAAACATTCAGTACTTC
TRBD2	TRBV7-2	few	TRBJ2-1	CASSLKHSGREQFF	TGTGCCAGCAGCTTAAAGCATAGCGGGAGGGAGCAGTTCTTC
-	TRBV20-1	-	TRBJ2-7	CSATGGEQYF	TGCAGTGCTACCGGCGGAGAGCAGTACTTC
TRBD1	TRBV4-2	-	TRBJ2-7	CASSQQARDRDNEQYF	TGTGCCAGCAGCCAACAGGCCCGGGACAGGGACAACGAGCAGTACTTC
TRBD2	TRBV20-1	-	TRBJ2-1	CSALRTSGRGEQFF	TGCAGTGCTCTTCGGACTAGCGGGAGGGGGGAGCAGTTCTTC
TRBD1	TRBV2	-	TRBJ2-3	CASSSPGQTSWGTDTQYF	TGTGCCAGCAGCAGCCCGGGACAGACCTCATGGGGCACAGATACGCAGTATTTT
-	TRBV7-2	many	TRBJ2-6	CASSSRVKGAGANVLTF	TGTGCCAGCAGCTCCCGCGTTAAGGGAGCTGGGGCCAACGTCCTGACTTTC
-	TRBV6-6	few	TRBJ1-3	CAATPGPGNTIYF	TGTGCCGCGACCCCGGGACCCGGAAACACCATATATTTT
-	TRBV6-2/TRBV6-3	-	TRBJ1-5	CASIPRWGQPQHF	TGTGCCAGCATACCCCGCTGGGGTCAGCCCCAGCATTTT
TRBD1	TRBV20-1	few	TRBJ2-7	CSATFTGTGDHEQYF	TGCAGTGCAACCTTTACCGGGACAGGGGACCACGAGCAGTACTTC
-	TRBV25-1	few	TRBJ1-2	CASSGPRGDGYTF	TGTGCCAGCAGTGGACCCAGGGGAGATGGCTACACCTTC
TRBD1	TRBV28	-	TRBJ2-7	CASSFKGDRGTYEQYF	TGTGCCAGCAGTTTTAAGGGCGACAGGGGGACCTACGAGCAGTACTTC
TRBD2	TRBV28	few	TRBJ2-1	CASSRPTSGSYNEQFF	TGTGCCAGCAGCCGCCCGACTAGCGGAAGTTACAATGAGCAGTTCTTC
-	TRBV28	few	TRBJ1-6	CASSFWADSSSYNSPLHF	TGTGCCAGCAGTTTCTGGGCCGACAGCAGCTCCTATAATTCACCCCTCCACTTT
-	TRBV7-2	many	TRBJ1-5	CASTFSGIGNQPQHF	TGTGCCAGTACCTTCTCCGGGATAGGCAATCAGCCCCAGCATTTT
-	TRBV28	many	TRBJ2-1	CASTNLGVGRYNEQFF	TGTGCCAGCACCAACTTAGGGGTGGGTCGATACAATGAGCAGTTCTTC
-	TRBV6-2/TRBV6-3	few	TRBJ1-1	CASSYARMNTEAFF	TGTGCCAGCAGTTACGCCCGCATGAACACTGAAGCTTTCTTT
TRBD2	TRBV7-9	-	TRBJ2-1	CASSEGGFGRASNEQFF	TGTGCCAGCAGCGAAGGGGGGTTCGGGAGGGCCTCGAATGAGCAGTTCTTC
-	TRBV12-3/TRBV12-4	few	TRBJ1-2	CASSSAGLYGYTF	TGTGCCAGCAGTTCCGCAGGGCTGTATGGCTACACCTTC
TRBD1	TRBV6-6	-	TRBJ1-1	CASSYAPGQGLDTEAFF	TGTGCCAGCAGTTACGCCCCGGGACAGGGTTTGGACACTGAAGCTTTCTTT
-	TRBV7-6	once	TRBJ2-1	CASSHSPGVDEQFF	TGTGCCAGCAGCCATTCGCCAGGGGTTGACGAGCAGTTCTTC
-	TRBV28	-	TRBJ1-1	CASSLGRDLNTEAFF	TGTGCCAGCAGTTTGGGTCGAGATCTGAACACTGAAGCTTTCTTT
-	TRBV19	-	TRBJ2-2	CASSMSWGAGELFF	TGTGCCAGTAGTATGTCGTGGGGAGCCGGGGAGCTGTTTTTT
-	TRBV4-2	-	TRBJ1-2	CASSQRADYYGYTF	TGTGCCAGCAGCCAGAGGGCGGATTACTATGGCTACACCTTC
-	TRBV7-6	few	TRBJ1-6	CASSRRRNSPLHF	TGTGCCAGCAGCCGGAGGCGGAATTCACCCCTCCACTTT
TRBD1	TRBV6-5	-	TRBJ1-3	CASSYSSGQFSGNTIYF	TGTGCCAGCAGTTACAGTTCGGGACAGTTCTCTGGAAACACCATATATTTT
-	TRBV7-2	-	TRBJ2-1	CASSLALQKRARGHEQFF	TGTGCCAGCAGCTTAGCGCTGCAGAAGAGGGCTAGAGGGCATGAGCAGTTCTTC
TRBD2	TRBV19	-	TRBJ2-1	CASSIGSGVYNEQFF	TGTGCCAGTAGTATAGGAAGCGGGGTTTACAATGAGCAGTTCTTC
-	TRBV7-6	few	TRBJ1-1	CASSLAPGSMNTEAFF	TGTGCCAGCAGCTTAGCGCCCGGGAGCATGAACACTGAAGCTTTCTTT
-	TRBV7-6	-	TRBJ2-2	CASSAHRDNTGELFF	TGTGCCAGCAGCGCCCACAGAGATAACACCGGGGAGCTGTTTTTT
-	TRBV25-1	-	TRBJ1-4	CASSDPKDPNEKLFF	TGTGCCAGCAGTGACCCCAAGGATCCCAATGAAAAACTGTTTTTT
-	TRBV12-3/TRBV12-4	-	TRBJ1-4	CASSTSYSWATNEKLFF	TGTGCCAGCAGTACTTCCTACAGTTGGGCAACTAATGAAAAACTGTTTTTT
-	TRBV10-3	-	TRBJ2-2	CAISESGRTGELFF	TGTGCCATCAGTGAGTCCGGTAGGACCGGGGAGCTGTTTTTT
-	TRBV20-1	few	TRBJ1-3	CSVPQNSGNTIYF	TGCAGTGTCCCCCAGAACTCTGGAAACACCATATATTTT
-	TRBV19	-	TRBJ2-2	CARLQRGRGTGELFF	TGTGCCAGACTACAGCGAGGACGGGGAACCGGGGAGCTGTTTTTT
TRBD2	TRBV19	-	TRBJ2-4	CATKLAGAMNIQYF	TGTGCCACCAAACTAGCGGGGGCGATGAACATTCAGTACTTC
-	TRBV7-2	many	TRBJ2-3	CASSVRGISTDTQYF	TGTGCCAGCAGCGTCCGGGGGATTAGCACAGATACGCAGTATTTT
-	TRBV6-5	many	TRBJ2-5	CASSYSGGQETQYF	TGTGCCAGCAGTTACTCGGGCGGTCAAGAGACCCAGTACTTC
TRBD2	TRBV14	few	TRBJ2-5	CASSQDGVAGERETQYF	TGTGCCAGCAGCCAAGACGGGGTAGCGGGAGAGCGGGAGACCCAGTACTTC
-	TRBV6-1	-	TRBJ2-5	CASTSGPRETQYF	TGTGCCAGCACCTCCGGTCCACGGGAGACCCAGTACTTC
TRBD2	TRBV28	many	TRBJ2-5	CASSLGGAKTQYF	TGTGCCAGCAGTTTGGGAGGGGCGAAGACCCAGTACTTC
-	TRBV12-3/TRBV12-4	few	TRBJ2-3	CASTFRDTYTDTQYF	TGTGCCAGCACCTTCCGGGACACATACACAGATACGCAGTATTTT
-	TRBV5-4	few	TRBJ2-5	CASSWDYEETQYF	TGTGCCAGCAGCTGGGATTACGAAGAGACCCAGTACTTC
-	TRBV7-9	-	TRBJ1-3	CASSGRDVPGNTIYF	TGTGCCAGCAGCGGCAGGGACGTTCCAGGAAACACCATATATTTT
-	TRBV7-6	many	TRBJ1-5	CASSLEQAGSNQPQHF	TGTGCCAGCAGCTTAGAACAGGCCGGTAGCAATCAGCCCCAGCATTTT
-	TRBV24-1	few	TRBJ1-5	CATSDSLLGLGQPQHF	TGTGCCACCAGTGATTCGCTACTGGGTCTGGGTCAGCCCCAGCATTTT
TRBD1	TRBV27	once	TRBJ2-7	CASQGDRADEQYF	TGTGCCAGCCAAGGGGACAGGGCCGACGAGCAGTACTTC
-	TRBV28	many	TRBJ2-7	CASSVRAVYEQYF	TGTGCCAGCAGCGTCAGGGCGGTCTACGAGCAGTACTTC
-	TRBV5-1	-	TRBJ2-7	CASGQTRNEQYF	TGCGCCAGCGGCCAGACTAGGAACGAGCAGTACTTC
-	TRBV12-3/TRBV12-4	few	TRBJ1-6	CASRVQGSYSPLHF	TGTGCCAGCAGGGTACAGGGATCGTATTCACCCCTCCACTTT
TRBD1	TRBV6-1	few	TRBJ1-4	CASSRDSVATNEKLFF	TGTGCCAGCAGTAGGGACAGCGTTGCAACTAATGAAAAACTGTTTTTT